The next 32 T cell receptor beta chains were all read from a single sample in a study of CD8 T cells in Susac syndrome. Reverse transcription of roughly 0.5 to 1 ug RNA used random hexamers. TCRdb analysed the immunoSEQ multiplex PCR reads with MiXCR anew, one entry per CDR3 protein. The profile shows about 210,000 distinct CDR3 sequences, 95% of them singletons. The sequenced sample consisted of CD4+ T cells from PBMCs. The origin of the receptors is a human donor with multiple sclerosis.

This chain uses TRBV23-1 with TRBJ2-7; a possible D gene is TRBD2 (5 bases). TRBV23-1 is treated as an ORF (open reading frame) with a function not yet certain. V was shortened by 4 bases and J by 0 bases, with 16 bases between the two germline ends. The CDR3 runs 16 residues. The CDR3 protein is CASSPQRLASSYEQYF. For the CDR3, the DNA is TGCGCCAGCAGTCCCCAACGGCTAGCCTCCTCCTACGAGCAGTACTTC.

The chain links TRBV4-2 to TRBJ2-2, with D perhaps matching TRBD1 (5 bases). Germline values: CDR1 LGHNA, CDR2 YNFKEQ. This CDR3 region has 13 residues. With 4 bases removed from V and 7 bases from J, the gap between germline ends came to 10 bases. The CDR3 is CASSLVGHGELFF. The DNA for the CDR3 is TGTGCCAGCAGCCTGGTGGGGCACGGGGAGCTGTTTTTT.

This chain uses TRBV19 with TRBJ1-1, with D perhaps TRBD1 (6 bases). The ends were cut back, 7 bases at V and 6 bases at J, with 15 bases in the middle. The CDR3 covers 13 residues. The germline V gene encodes CDR1 LNHDA and CDR2 SQIVND (reference sequence). DNA for the CDR3: TGTGCCAGTAATGGCCGGGGGGCTGCTGAAGCTTTCTTT. Its translation is CASNGRGAAEAFF.

This clonotype was counted a single time. This rearrangement joins TRBV30 to TRBJ2-1; no clear D gene. CDR3 length: 13 amino acids. Trimming cost V 0 bases and J 6 bases, with 9 bases left between them. In germline, CDR1 is GTSNPN, CDR2 SVGIG (reference sequence). In DNA, the CDR3 is TGTGCCTGGAGTGTTGATCCGGCCAATGAGCAGTTCTTC. It codes for CAWSVDPANEQFF.

The chain combines TRBV5-1 with TRBJ2-3; the D is unclear. CDR3 length: 14 residues. V was clipped by 1 base and J by 4 bases, with 10 bases between them. Germline V lookup: CDR1 SGHRS, CDR2 YFSETQ. The CDR3 loop reads CASSLMRAPDTQYF. CDR3 in DNA: TGCGCCAGCAGCTTGATGAGAGCACCAGATACGCAGTATTTT.

The V and J genes are TRBV2 and TRBJ2-2; D might be TRBD2 (6 bases). Trimming stripped 11 bases from V and 7 bases from J, with 11 bases between. Germline CDR1 and CDR2: SNHLY and FYNNEI. The CDR3 loop spans 11 amino acids. The CDR3 protein is CAGGGVGELFF. CDR3 sequence (DNA): TGTGCCGGAGGAGGGGTCGGGGAGCTGTTTTTT.

The chain links TRBV7-9 to TRBJ2-1; 7 bases map to TRBD1. The CDR3 covers 15 residues. V gave up 4 bases and J gave up 8 bases; unmatched junction bases: 11. Germline V gene lookup returns CDR1 SEHNR and CDR2 FQNEAQ (reference sequence). CDR3 DNA: TGTGCCAGCAGCTCCCAGGGGGTTAGGAGGCATGAGCAGTTCTTC. Residues: CASSSQGVRRHEQFF.

The rearrangement links TRBV5-1 to TRBJ1-6, with 9 nucleotides matching TRBD1. The junction had 8 bases not matched to a gene; V was cut back by 0 bases and J by 10 bases. Germline assignment: CDR1 SGHRS and CDR2 YFSETQ. This CDR3 has 16 residues. The CDR3 region has the DNA TGCGCCAGCAGCTTGGCCCCTGACAGGGGGGGGTCACCCCTCCACTTT. Protein sequence: CASSLAPDRGGSPLHF. The full variable domain, completed using reference TRBV5-1 and TRBJ1-6, is KAGVTQTPRYLIKTRGQQVTLSCSPISGHRSVSWYQQTPGQGLQFLFEYFSETQRNKGNFPGRFSGRQFSNSRSEMNVSTLELGDSALYLCASSLAPDRGGSPLHFGNGTRLTVT.

The chain employs TRBV12-3 or TRBV12-4 and TRBJ1-2; the D is unclear. V lost 7 bases and J lost 7, with 13 bases in between. The CDR3 extends over 12 amino acids. The chain's CDR3 is CASTPGYGGYTF. For the CDR3, the DNA is TGTGCCAGCACCCCAGGATACGGTGGCTACACCTTC.

This rearrangement joins TRBV15 to TRBJ2-1; the D gene is possibly TRBD2 (5 bases). The V and J ends lost 10 bases and 3 bases respectively, with 10 bases between them. The CDR3 is 12 residues long. The germline V gene has CDR1 LNHNV and CDR2 YYDKDF (reference sequence). The CDR3 protein is CAIGEGYNEQFF. CDR3 DNA sequence: TGTGCCATCGGGGAAGGCTACAATGAGCAGTTCTTC.

The chain is built from TRBV27 and TRBJ2-6; TRBD2 is a possible D gene (7 bases). Germline values: CDR1 MNHEY, CDR2 SMNVEV (reference sequence). V gave up 2 bases and J gave up 0 bases, with 8 bases separating them. The CDR3 is 16 residues long. CDR3 amino acids: CASSLAGASGANVLTF. DNA for the CDR3: TGTGCCAGCAGTTTAGCGGGGGCCTCTGGGGCCAACGTCCTGACTTTC.

The gene calls are TRBV11-2 and TRBJ2-7; TRBD2 matches 10 bases. The CDR3 length is 15 residues. Germline values: CDR1 SGHAT, CDR2 FQNNGV. V lost 3 bases to trimming and J lost 6 bases; unmatched junction nucleotides: 8. CDR3 region: CASSFMASGSREQYF. In DNA form, the CDR3 reads TGTGCCAGCAGCTTTATGGCTAGCGGGAGTCGCGAGCAGTACTTC.

This chain connects TRBV6-1 to TRBJ2-2, with 9 bases that match TRBD2. The CDR3 spans 16 residues. V shed 6 bases and J 4 bases; nucleotides not matched to a gene: 9. Germline CDR1 reads MNHNS; CDR2 reads SASEGT. CDR3 residues: CASRRSPAGGTGELFF. The CDR3 nucleotides read TGTGCCAGCAGGAGGTCTCCAGCGGGAGGCACCGGGGAGCTGTTTTTT.

The chain employs TRBV3-1 and TRBJ2-3; TRBD2 aligns across 11 bases. J gave up 9 bases and V 1 base, and 3 bases lay outside the gene matches. From germline, CDR1 is LGHDT and CDR2 YNNKEL (reference sequence). The CDR3 runs to 14 residues. The CDR3 loop is CASSQGLAGPTQYF. The CDR3 nucleotides read TGTGCCAGCAGCCAAGGACTAGCGGGGCCAACGCAGTATTTT.

V and J are TRBV9 and TRBJ2-3; the D is unclear. CDR1 and CDR2 (germline): SGDLS, YYNGEE. This CDR3 has 16 residues. V lost 4 bases, J lost 1 base, and 16 bases lay in between. The CDR3 DNA reads TGTGCCAGCAGCCCCCACCACGGCCCTGGCACAGATACGCAGTATTTT. Its protein is CASSPHHGPGTDTQYF.

The V call is TRBV30, the J call TRBJ2-5; 8 bases match TRBD2. Germline V lookup: CDR1 GTSNPN, CDR2 SVGIG (reference sequence). This CDR3 is built from 18 residues. Trimming took 1 base from V and 0 from J; bases not matched to a gene: 13. The CDR3 DNA sequence: TGTGCCTGGAGTGCCCGGGACGGGAGGGTCTCGCACCAAGAGACCCAGTACTTC. This sequence encodes CAWSARDGRVSHQETQYF.

CDR3 DNA sequence: TGTGCCAGCAGCCAAGAAGACGCGCCCTCCTACAATGAGCAGTTCTTC. Translating gives CASSQEDAPSYNEQFF. J is TRBJ2-1 and V is TRBV3-1; D remains ambiguous. The V end was cut by 0 bases, the J end by 0 bases, with 9 bases between. CDR1 and CDR2 from the germline V gene are LGHDT and YNNKEL (reference sequence). The CDR3 extends over 16 amino acids.

The J gene is TRBJ2-5, the V gene TRBV3-1; D is possibly TRBD2 (5 bases). Germline V gene data show CDR1 as LGHDT and CDR2 as YNNKEL (reference sequence). Trimming removed 6 bases at V and 7 bases at J, with 18 bases between. This CDR3 contains 14 residues. CDR3 loop: CASSQTTAEGTQYF. CDR3 bases: TGTGCCAGCAGTCAGACTACGGCGGAAGGGACCCAGTACTTC.

This clonotype was detected only once. J is TRBJ1-2 and V is TRBV20-1; TRBD1 aligns across 9 bases. V gave up 6 bases and J gave up 2 bases; unmatched junction bases: 4. The germline V gene encodes CDR1 DFQATT and CDR2 SNEGSKA (reference sequence). There are 13 residues in the CDR3. CDR3 protein: CSATDRGNYGYTF. As DNA, the CDR3 is TGCAGTGCGACGGACAGGGGAAACTATGGCTACACCTTC.

This chain connects TRBV7-9 to TRBJ2-1; D is perhaps TRBD1 (5 bases). V gave up 2 bases and J gave up 8 bases, with 19 bases separating them. In germline, CDR1 is SEHNR, CDR2 FQNEAQ (reference sequence). This CDR3 is built from 16 residues. CDR3 in amino acids: CASSLYFGREIHEQFF. DNA of the CDR3: TGTGCCAGCAGCTTATATTTCGGCAGGGAAATCCATGAGCAGTTCTTC.

The gene calls are TRBV29-1 and TRBJ2-3; D remains ambiguous. CDR1 is SQVTM and CDR2 is ANQGSEA in the germline V gene. Trimming removed 6 bases at V and 0 bases at J, with 13 bases between. The CDR3 loop spans 14 amino acids. The CDR3 here is CSVTVRTSTDTQYF. CDR3 in DNA: TGCAGCGTGACCGTTCGTACTAGCACAGATACGCAGTATTTT.

The J gene is TRBJ2-5, the V gene TRBV12-3 or TRBV12-4; no clear D gene. The CDR3 extends over 13 amino acids. V lost 3 bases and J lost 3, with 8 bases in between. The CDR3 loop reads CASSFSHKETQYF. The CDR3 nucleotides are TGTGCCAGCAGTTTTTCCCACAAAGAGACCCAGTACTTC.

The CDR3 protein is CATSRYRQEKLFF. CDR3 sequence (DNA): TGTGCCACCAGCCGCTACCGACAGGAAAAACTGTTTTTT. The chain uses TRBV15 and TRBJ1-4, with D maybe TRBD1 (5 bases). The CDR3 loop spans 13 amino acids. V was clipped by 5 bases and J by 8 bases, with 12 bases between them. Germline CDR1 is LNHNV and CDR2 is YYDKDF (reference sequence).

This clonotype was counted a single time. The rearrangement uses TRBV24-1 and TRBJ2-3, with TRBD2 as a possible D gene (7 bases). The CDR3 consists of 16 residues. Per the germline V gene, CDR1 is KGHDR and CDR2 is SFDVKD. V shed 4 bases and J shed 6 bases, with 19 bases lying between them. The DNA for the CDR3 is TGTGCCACCAGTGACCCTGGGAGGGGGGGCTTGGATACGCAGTATTTT. This translates into CATSDPGRGGLDTQYF.

CDR3 in amino acids: CASSLEGVEQYF. CDR3 DNA sequence: TGCGCCAGCAGCTTGGAGGGGGTAGAGCAGTACTTC. The J gene is TRBJ2-7, the V gene TRBV5-1; possible D gene TRBD1, 6 bases. Germline CDR1 reads SGHRS; CDR2 reads YFSETQ. CDR3 size: 12 residues. The V and J ends lost 0 bases and 7 bases respectively, with 8 bases between them. The variable domain in full, completed from reference TRBV5-1 and TRBJ2-7, reads KAGVTQTPRYLIKTRGQQVTLSCSPISGHRSVSWYQQTPGQGLQFLFEYFSETQRNKGNFPGRFSGRQFSNSRSEMNVSTLELGDSALYLCASSLEGVEQYFGPGTRLTVT.

This clonotype is a singleton in its sample. J is TRBJ2-4 and V is TRBV7-2; no reliable D call. This CDR3 comprises 13 residues. Per germline, CDR1 SGHTA and CDR2 FQGNSA. V was shortened by 5 bases and J by 8 bases, with 13 bases between the two germline ends. CDR3 loop: CASSPELRHIQYF. The CDR3 DNA reads as TGTGCCAGCAGCCCGGAATTACGGCACATTCAGTACTTC. Together with reference TRBV7-2 and TRBJ2-4, the CDR3 gives the full variable domain: GAGVSQSPSNKVTEKGKDVELRCDPISGHTALYWYRQSLGQGLEFLIYFQGNSAPDKSGLPSDRFSAERTGGSVSTLTIQRTQQEDSAVYLCASSPELRHIQYFGAGTRLSVL.

The rearrangement links TRBV30 to TRBJ1-2; D unresolved. V lost 8 bases to trimming and J lost 4 bases, with 11 bases between them. The V gene's germline CDR1 is GTSNPN and CDR2 SVGIG (reference sequence). CDR3 size: 11 residues. This chain's CDR3 is CARAVAYGYTF. DNA of the CDR3: TGTGCCAGGGCAGTTGCCTATGGCTACACCTTC.

This rearrangement joins TRBV24-1 to TRBJ2-1; 7 positions match TRBD2. Germline V lookup: CDR1 KGHDR, CDR2 SFDVKD. V lost 4 bases to trimming and J lost 15 bases; unmatched junction nucleotides: 11. This CDR3 has 13 residues. CDR3 loop: CATSDVSGKILFF. The CDR3 DNA reads as TGTGCCACCAGTGACGTGAGCGGGAAAATTCTGTTCTTC.

This chain links TRBV28 with TRBJ2-5; D possibly uses TRBD1 or TRBD2 (5 bases each). CDR1 is MDHEN, CDR2 SYDVKM, per germline. The length of the CDR3 is 16 residues. The V gene lost 2 bases and the J gene lost 1 base, with 14 bases spanning the gap. The CDR3 here is CASSLHSGPIQETQYF. The CDR3 coding sequence is TGTGCCAGCAGTTTACACTCGGGACCCATCCAAGAGACCCAGTACTTC.

This clonotype has a single count. The gene calls are TRBV9 and TRBJ2-5, with a weak D call TRBD1 (5 bases). The germline gives CDR1 SGDLS, CDR2 YYNGEE. V was shortened by 0 bases and J by 1 base, with 13 bases between the two germline ends. The CDR3 runs to 16 residues. The CDR3 DNA follows: TGTGCCAGCAGCGTAGGGTCAGGGAAGATCCAAGAGACCCAGTACTTC. Translation gives CASSVGSGKIQETQYF.

A note on this clonotype: Mismatch with germline at one junction end may stem from a read error. This rearrangement joins TRBV11-3 to TRBJ2-1, with D unclear. Germline V gives CDR1 SGHNT, CDR2 YENEEA. The CDR3 has 12 residues. In DNA form, the CDR3 reads TGTGCCAGCAGCTTAGACTACCATGAGCAGTTCTTC. As protein: CASSLDYHEQFF. Variable domain in full (rest from reference TRBV11-3 and TRBJ2-1): EAGVVQSPRYKIIEKKQPVAFWCNPISGHNTLYWYLQNLGQGPELLIRYENEEAVDDSQLPKDRFSAERLKGVDSTLKIQPAELGDSAVYLCASSLDYHEQFFGPGTRLTVL.

The rearrangement joins TRBV4-1 to TRBJ2-1; the D call may be TRBD1 or TRBD2 (5 bases each). The germline V and J ends were trimmed by 1 base and 9 bases, with 13 bases remaining between them. The CDR3 sequence is 14 residues long. CDR1 is MGHRA, CDR2 YSYEKL, per germline. Here the CDR3 DNA reads TGCGCCAGCAGCCAAGTAGGTGGGACGGGTGAGCAGTTCTTC. This encodes CASSQVGGTGEQFF.